The 10 T cell receptor beta chains reported below all come from one sample, sequenced in a study of blood T cell repertoires in COVID-19. The protocol was immunoSEQ multiplex PCR, while the TCRdb copy is restricted to in-frame clones and leaves out a portion. The data contain around 430,000 clones, 88% of them singletons. The sample was peripheral blood. The receptors here all came from a woman between 45 and 60 years old with COVID-19, enrolled during active disease.

The CDR3 DNA is TGTGCCAGCAGGACCGGGGGAGGTGAGAATTCACCCCTCCACTTT. Protein: CASRTGGGENSPLHF. The chain combines TRBV2 with TRBJ1-6; possible D gene TRBD1, 5 bases. This CDR3 has 15 amino acids. Looked up from germline, CDR1 is SNHLY and CDR2 is FYNNEI. The V and J ends lost 6 bases and 7 bases respectively, with 16 bases between them.

CDR3 sequence reads: CASSLTGGTGETQYF. The DNA for the CDR3 is TGCGCCAGCAGCTTGACGGGAGGCACGGGGGAGACCCAGTACTTC. The rearrangement links TRBV5-1 to TRBJ2-5; 7 bases are a match to TRBD2. The germline CDR1 and CDR2 sequences are SGHRS and YFSETQ. The CDR3 extends over 15 amino acids. With V trimmed by 1 base and J by 5 bases, 8 bases remained unmatched.

The chain carries TRBV2 and TRBJ1-1; no firm D call. V was shortened by 6 bases and J by 1 base, with 21 bases between the two germline ends. The CDR3 sequence is 17 residues long. CDR1 is SNHLY and CDR2 is FYNNEI in the germline V gene. The CDR3 sequence: CASSPREVNSPNTEAFF. The CDR3 DNA follows: TGTGCCAGCAGCCCCCGTGAGGTTAACTCTCCGAACACTGAAGCTTTCTTT.

DNA for the CDR3: TGCGCCAGCAGCTGGGCGACCCAGGGGGGAAATTCACCCCTCCACTTT. Its translation is CASSWATQGGNSPLHF. This chain joins TRBV5-1 and TRBJ1-6, with 7 bases fitting TRBD1. Losses at the gene ends were 3 bases for V and 7 bases for J; bases not matched to a gene: 10. Germline V gene data show CDR1 as SGHRS and CDR2 as YFSETQ. The CDR3 loop spans 16 amino acids.

This chain uses TRBV2 with TRBJ2-2; 14 nucleotides match TRBD2. Germline V gene sequence: CDR1 SNHLY, CDR2 FYNNEI. The CDR3 extends over 16 amino acids. The ends lost 6 bases at V and 4 bases at J; junction bases unmatched: 4. This CDR3 is CASSLGLAGATGELFF. Here the CDR3 DNA reads TGTGCCAGCAGCCTGGGACTAGCGGGGGCCACCGGGGAGCTGTTTTTT.

V is TRBV18 and J is TRBJ2-2; 7 bases map to TRBD2. The CDR3 runs 17 residues. The germline V gene encodes CDR1 KGHSH and CDR2 LQKENI. J gave up 0 bases and V 3 bases, and 7 bases lay outside the gene matches. Here the CDR3 reads CASSPGNGGSNTGELFF. CDR3 sequence (DNA): TGTGCCAGCTCACCGGGCAACGGGGGGTCGAACACCGGGGAGCTGTTTTTT.

As regards this clone: This specimen includes other DNA sequences encoding the same CDR3. J is TRBJ2-7 and V is TRBV28; TRBD1 agrees at 10 bases. The CDR3 has 14 amino acids. V trimming: 2 bases; J trimming: 3 bases; junction bases outside the gene matches: 1. Germline V gene lookup returns CDR1 MDHEN and CDR2 SYDVKM. CDR3 nucleotides: TGTGCCAGCAGTTTAAGGACAGGGGGCTACGAGCAGTACTTC. It specifies CASSLRTGGYEQYF. Using reference TRBV28 and TRBJ2-7 for the parts outside the CDR3, the full variable domain is DVKVTQSSRYLVKRTGEKVFLECVQDMDHENMFWYRQDPGLGLRLIYFSYDVKMKEKGDIPEGYSVSREKKERFSLILESASTNQTSMYLCASSLRTGGYEQYFGPGTRLTVT.

The rearrangement uses TRBV18 and TRBJ2-1, with 9 bases identical to TRBD1. The CDR3 is 15 residues long. The germline CDR1 and CDR2 sequences are KGHSH and LQKENI. V lost 7 bases, J lost 0 bases, and 4 bases stayed unmatched. The CDR3 DNA sequence: TGTGCCAGCTTTCGGGGACAGGGCTCCTACAATGAGCAGTTCTTC. Its translation: CASFRGQGSYNEQFF.

There are a few counts of this clone. This chain links TRBV2 with TRBJ1-1; D call uncertain. Trimming took off 7 bases at V and 1 base at J, with 13 bases between the two ends. This CDR3 comprises 14 residues. CDR1 SNHLY and CDR2 FYNNEI come from the germline V gene. The chain's CDR3 is CASTDPPGNTEAFF. CDR3 DNA: TGTGCCAGCACCGATCCCCCCGGGAACACTGAAGCTTTCTTT.

The chain employs TRBV7-9 and TRBJ2-7; D gene uncertain. The CDR3 is made up of 14 amino acids. The ends were cut back, 5 bases at V and 3 bases at J, with 14 bases in the middle. The germline gives CDR1 SEHNR, CDR2 FQNEAQ (reference sequence). CDR3: CASSQEPEYYEQYF. The CDR3 DNA reads TGTGCCAGCAGCCAAGAACCGGAGTACTACGAGCAGTACTTC.